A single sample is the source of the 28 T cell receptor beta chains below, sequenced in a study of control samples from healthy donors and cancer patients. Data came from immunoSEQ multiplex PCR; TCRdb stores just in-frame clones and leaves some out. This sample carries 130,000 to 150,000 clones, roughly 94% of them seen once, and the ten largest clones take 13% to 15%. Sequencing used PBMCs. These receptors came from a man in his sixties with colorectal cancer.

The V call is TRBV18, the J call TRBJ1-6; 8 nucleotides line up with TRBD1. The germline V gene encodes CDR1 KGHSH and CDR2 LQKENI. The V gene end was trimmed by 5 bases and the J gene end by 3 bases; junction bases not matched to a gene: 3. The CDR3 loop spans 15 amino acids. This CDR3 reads CASSAGQGYNSPLHF. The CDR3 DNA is TGTGCCAGCTCAGCTGGACAGGGCTATAATTCACCCCTCCACTTT.

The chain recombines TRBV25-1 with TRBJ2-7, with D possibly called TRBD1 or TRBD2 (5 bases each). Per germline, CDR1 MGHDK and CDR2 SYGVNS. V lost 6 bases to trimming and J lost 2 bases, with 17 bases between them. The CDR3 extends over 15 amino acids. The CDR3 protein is CASSPRGRRTYEQYF. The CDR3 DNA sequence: TGTGCCAGCAGCCCCCGGGGACGAAGAACCTACGAGCAGTACTTC.

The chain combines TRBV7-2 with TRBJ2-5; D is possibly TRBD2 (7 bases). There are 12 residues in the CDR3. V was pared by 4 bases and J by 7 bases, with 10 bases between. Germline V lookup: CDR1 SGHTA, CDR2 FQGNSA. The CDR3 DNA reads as TGTGCCAGCAGCTACAGGGAGGGGACCCAGTACTTC. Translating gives CASSYREGTQYF.

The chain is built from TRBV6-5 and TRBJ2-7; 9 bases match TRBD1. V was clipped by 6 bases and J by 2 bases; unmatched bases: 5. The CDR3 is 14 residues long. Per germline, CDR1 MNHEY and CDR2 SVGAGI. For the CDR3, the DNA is TGTGCCAGCAGCCCCGGGACAGGGCCCTACGAGCAGTACTTC. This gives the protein CASSPGTGPYEQYF.

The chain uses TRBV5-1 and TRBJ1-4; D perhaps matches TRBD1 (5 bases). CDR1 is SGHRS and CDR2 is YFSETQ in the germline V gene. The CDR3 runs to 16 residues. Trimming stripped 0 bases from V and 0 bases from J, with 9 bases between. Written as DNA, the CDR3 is TGCGCCAGCAGCTTGGCAGGGTCCGCAACTAATGAAAAACTGTTTTTT. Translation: CASSLAGSATNEKLFF.

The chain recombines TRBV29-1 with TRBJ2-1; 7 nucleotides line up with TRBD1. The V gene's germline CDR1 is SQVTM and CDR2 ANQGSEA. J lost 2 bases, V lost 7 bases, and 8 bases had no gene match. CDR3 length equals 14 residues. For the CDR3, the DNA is TGCAGCGGCACAGGGGTAGTAGCCTACAATGAGCAGTTCTTC. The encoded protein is CSGTGVVAYNEQFF.

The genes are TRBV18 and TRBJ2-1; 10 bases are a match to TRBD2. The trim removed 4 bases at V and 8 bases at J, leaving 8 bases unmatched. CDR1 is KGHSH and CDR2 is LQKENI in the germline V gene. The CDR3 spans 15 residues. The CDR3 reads CASSLRKGLADEQFF. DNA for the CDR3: TGTGCCAGCTCACTCCGAAAAGGACTAGCGGATGAGCAGTTCTTC.

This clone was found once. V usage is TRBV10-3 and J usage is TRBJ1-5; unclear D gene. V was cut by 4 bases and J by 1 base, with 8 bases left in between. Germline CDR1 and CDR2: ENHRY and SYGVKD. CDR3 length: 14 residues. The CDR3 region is CAISGGGSNQPQHF. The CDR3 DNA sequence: TGTGCCATCAGTGGGGGAGGGAGCAATCAGCCCCAGCATTTT.

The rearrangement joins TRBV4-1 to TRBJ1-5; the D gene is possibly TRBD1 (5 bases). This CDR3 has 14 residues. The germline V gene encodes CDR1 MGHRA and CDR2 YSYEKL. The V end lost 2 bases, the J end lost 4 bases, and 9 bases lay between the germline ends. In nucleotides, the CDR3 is TGCGCCAGCAGCCAACAGGGAGGTAATCAGCCCCAGCATTTT. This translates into CASSQQGGNQPQHF.

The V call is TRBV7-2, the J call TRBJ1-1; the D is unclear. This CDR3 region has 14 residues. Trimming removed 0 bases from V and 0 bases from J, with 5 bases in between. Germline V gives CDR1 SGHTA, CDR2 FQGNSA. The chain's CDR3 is CASSLASVNTEAFF. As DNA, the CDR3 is TGTGCCAGCAGCTTAGCCAGCGTGAACACTGAAGCTTTCTTT.

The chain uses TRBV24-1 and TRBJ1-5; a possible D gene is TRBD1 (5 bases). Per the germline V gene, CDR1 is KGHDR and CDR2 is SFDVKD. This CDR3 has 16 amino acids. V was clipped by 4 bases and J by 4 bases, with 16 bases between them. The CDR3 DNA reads TGTGCCACCAGTGACACCCGGGACGGACGTAATCAGCCCCAGCATTTT. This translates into CATSDTRDGRNQPQHF.

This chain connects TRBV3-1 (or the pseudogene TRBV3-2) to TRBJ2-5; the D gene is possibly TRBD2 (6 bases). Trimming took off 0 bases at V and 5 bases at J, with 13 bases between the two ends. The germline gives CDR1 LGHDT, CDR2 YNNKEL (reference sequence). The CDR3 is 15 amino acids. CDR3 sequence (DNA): TGTGCCAGCAGCCAAGATTACGGGGGTGGTGAGACCCAGTACTTC. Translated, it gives CASSQDYGGGETQYF.

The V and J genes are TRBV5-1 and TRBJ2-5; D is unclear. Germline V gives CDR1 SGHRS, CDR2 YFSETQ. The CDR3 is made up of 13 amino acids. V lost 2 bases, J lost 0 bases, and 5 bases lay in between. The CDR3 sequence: CASSLGYQETQYF. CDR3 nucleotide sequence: TGCGCCAGCAGCTTAGGATACCAAGAGACCCAGTACTTC.

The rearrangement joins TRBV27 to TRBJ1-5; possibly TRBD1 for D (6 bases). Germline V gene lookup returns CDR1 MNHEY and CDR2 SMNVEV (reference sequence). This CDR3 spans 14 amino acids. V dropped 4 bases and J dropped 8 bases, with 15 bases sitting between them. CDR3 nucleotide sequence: TGTGCCAGCAGTTCGGACAGCCCTGGAGAGCCCCAGCATTTT. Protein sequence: CASSSDSPGEPQHF.

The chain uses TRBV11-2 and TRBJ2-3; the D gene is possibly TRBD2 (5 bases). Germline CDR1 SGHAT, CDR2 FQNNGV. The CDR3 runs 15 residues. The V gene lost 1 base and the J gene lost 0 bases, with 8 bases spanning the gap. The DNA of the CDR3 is TGTGCCAGCAGCTTAGTGAGGGCCAGCACAGATACGCAGTATTTT. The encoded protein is CASSLVRASTDTQYF.

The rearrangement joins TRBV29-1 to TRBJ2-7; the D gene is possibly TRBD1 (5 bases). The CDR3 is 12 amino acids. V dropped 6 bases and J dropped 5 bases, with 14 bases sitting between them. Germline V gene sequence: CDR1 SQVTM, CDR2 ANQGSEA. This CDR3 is CSVSGVDNEQYF. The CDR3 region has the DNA TGCAGCGTGAGTGGCGTGGACAACGAGCAGTACTTC.

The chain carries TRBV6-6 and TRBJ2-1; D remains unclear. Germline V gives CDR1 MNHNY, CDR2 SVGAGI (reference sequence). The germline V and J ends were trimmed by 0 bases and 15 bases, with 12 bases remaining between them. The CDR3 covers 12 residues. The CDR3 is CASSYSSLGPFF. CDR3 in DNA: TGTGCCAGCAGTTACTCATCACTCGGCCCGTTCTTC.

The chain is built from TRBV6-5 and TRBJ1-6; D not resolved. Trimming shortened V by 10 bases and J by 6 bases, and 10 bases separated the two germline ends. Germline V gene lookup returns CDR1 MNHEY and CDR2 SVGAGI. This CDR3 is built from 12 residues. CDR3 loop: CATEDLNSPLHF. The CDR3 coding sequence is TGTGCCACCGAAGACCTTAATTCACCCCTCCACTTT.

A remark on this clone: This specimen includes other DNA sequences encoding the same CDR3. The CDR3 bases are TGTGCCAGCAGCAGGGATAGCAATCAGCCCCAGCATTTT. Protein sequence: CASSRDSNQPQHF. The V and J genes are TRBV6-5 and TRBJ1-5; tentatively, D is TRBD1 (5 bases). Per the germline V gene, CDR1 is MNHEY and CDR2 is SVGAGI. The CDR3 covers 13 residues. V lost 6 bases, J lost 0 bases, and 6 bases lay in between.

The CDR3 spells CASSPSGGNYGYTF. DNA of the CDR3: TGCGCCAGCAGCCCCTCAGGGGGGAACTATGGCTACACCTTC. This rearrangement joins TRBV4-3 to TRBJ1-2; 7 positions agree with TRBD1. The junction had 4 bases not matched to a gene; V was cut back by 4 bases and J by 2 bases. The length of the CDR3 is 14 residues. Germline lookup yields CDR1 LGHNA and CDR2 YSLEER.

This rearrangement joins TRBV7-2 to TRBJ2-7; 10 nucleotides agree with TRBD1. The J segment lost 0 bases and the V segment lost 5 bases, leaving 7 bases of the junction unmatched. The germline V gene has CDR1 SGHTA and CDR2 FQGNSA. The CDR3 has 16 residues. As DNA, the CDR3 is TGTGCCAGCAGCCCGGCGGGGACAGGGGTCTCCTACGAGCAGTACTTC. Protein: CASSPAGTGVSYEQYF.

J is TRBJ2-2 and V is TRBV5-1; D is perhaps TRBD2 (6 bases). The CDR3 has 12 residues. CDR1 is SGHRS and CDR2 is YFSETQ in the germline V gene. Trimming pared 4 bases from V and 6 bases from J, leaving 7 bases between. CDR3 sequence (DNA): TGCGCCAGCAGCCCGGGGGCCGGGGAGCTGTTTTTT. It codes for CASSPGAGELFF.

The chain's CDR3 is CASSPATGALNTEAFF. The CDR3 coding sequence is TGCGCCAGCAGCCCCGCGACAGGGGCCTTGAACACTGAAGCTTTCTTT. V and J are TRBV5-1 and TRBJ1-1; TRBD1 matches at 8 bases. The CDR3 loop spans 16 amino acids. With V trimmed by 4 bases and J by 0 bases, 8 bases remained unmatched. Germline CDR1 is SGHRS and CDR2 is YFSETQ.

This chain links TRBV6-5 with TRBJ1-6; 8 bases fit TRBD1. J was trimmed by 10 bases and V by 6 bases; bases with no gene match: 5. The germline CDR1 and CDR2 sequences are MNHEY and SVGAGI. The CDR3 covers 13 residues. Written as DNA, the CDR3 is TGTGCCAGCAGGACAGGGGAGGGATCACCCCTCCACTTT. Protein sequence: CASRTGEGSPLHF.

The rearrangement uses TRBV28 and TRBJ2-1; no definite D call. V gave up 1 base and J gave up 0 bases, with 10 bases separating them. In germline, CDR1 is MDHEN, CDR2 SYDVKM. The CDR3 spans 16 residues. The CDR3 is CASSLSGGNSYNEQFF. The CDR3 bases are TGTGCCAGCAGTTTATCGGGCGGAAACTCCTACAATGAGCAGTTCTTC.

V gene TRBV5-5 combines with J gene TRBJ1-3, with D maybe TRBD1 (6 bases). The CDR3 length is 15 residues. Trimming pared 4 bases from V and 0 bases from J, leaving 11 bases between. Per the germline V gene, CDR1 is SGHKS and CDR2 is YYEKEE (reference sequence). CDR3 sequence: CASSRTVLSGNTIYF. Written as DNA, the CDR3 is TGTGCCAGCAGCCGGACAGTTCTCTCTGGAAACACCATATATTTT.

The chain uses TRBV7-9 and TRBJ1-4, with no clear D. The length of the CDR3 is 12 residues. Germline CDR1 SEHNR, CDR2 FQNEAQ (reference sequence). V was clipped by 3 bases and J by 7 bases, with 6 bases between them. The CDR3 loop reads CASSFGGEKLFF. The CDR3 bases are TGTGCCAGCAGCTTTGGTGGTGAAAAACTGTTTTTT.

CDR3 sequence reads: CASSFGGGSPLHF. The CDR3 coding sequence is TGTGCCAGCAGTTTCGGAGGGGGTTCACCCCTCCACTTT. The chain has TRBV27 and TRBJ1-6, with D possibly matching TRBD1 (6 bases). The CDR3 sequence is 13 residues long. Germline V lookup: CDR1 MNHEY, CDR2 SMNVEV (reference sequence). Trimming removed 3 bases from V and 9 bases from J, with 9 bases in between.